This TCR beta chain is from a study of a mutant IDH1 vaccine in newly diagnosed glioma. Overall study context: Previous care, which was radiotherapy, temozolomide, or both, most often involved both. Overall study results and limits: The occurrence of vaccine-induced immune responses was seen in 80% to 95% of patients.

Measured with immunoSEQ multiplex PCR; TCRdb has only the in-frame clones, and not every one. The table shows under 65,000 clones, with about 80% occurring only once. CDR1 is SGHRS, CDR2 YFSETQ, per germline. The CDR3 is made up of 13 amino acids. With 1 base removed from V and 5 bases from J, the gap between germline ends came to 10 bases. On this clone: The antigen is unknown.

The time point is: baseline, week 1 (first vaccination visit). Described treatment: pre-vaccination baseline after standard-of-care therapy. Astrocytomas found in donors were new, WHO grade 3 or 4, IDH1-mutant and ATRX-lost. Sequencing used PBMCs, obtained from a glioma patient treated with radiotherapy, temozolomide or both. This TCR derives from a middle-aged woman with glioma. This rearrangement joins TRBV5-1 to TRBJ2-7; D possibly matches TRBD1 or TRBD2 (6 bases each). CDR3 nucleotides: TGCGCCAGCAGCTTGTATAGGGGGGACGAGCAGTACTTC. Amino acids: CASSLYRGDEQYF.